This T cell receptor (beta chain) was documented in a study of glioma-infiltrating T cells. Amplification of TCR alpha and beta CDR3 regions from RNA used iRepertoire nested multiplex PCR. One entry per CDR3 protein, called by TCRdb with MiXCR from the multiplex PCR reads. The sample contains around 180,000 distinct CDR3 sequences, about 47% of which appear only once. This clonotype was observed a handful of times. This TCR was recovered from a human donor with low-grade glioma or glioblastoma, undergoing nonglioma brain surgery, or in good health (not recorded which). The sample consisted of glioma tissue, nonneoplastic brain tissue, or PBMCs (not recorded which).

This CDR3 is CASSGGTLADTQYF. The CDR3, as DNA: TGCGCCAGCAGTGGAGGGACTCTTGCAGATACGCAGTATTTT. V gene TRBV10-1 combines with J gene TRBJ2-3; a possible D gene is TRBD2 (6 bases). CDR3 length equals 14 residues. CDR1 is WNHNN and CDR2 is SYGVQD in the germline V gene (reference sequence). V was shortened by 4 bases and J by 4 bases, with 12 bases between the two germline ends.